This TCR beta chain was retrieved from a study of T cell repertoires in cytomegalovirus infection. Germline-derived CDR1 and CDR2 are SGHVS and FQNEAQ. V dropped 1 base and J dropped 0; count of bases not matched to a gene: 5. The CDR3 has 16 residues. Each CDR3 protein is one row after TCRdb ran MiXCR on the reads. The data show approximately 500,000 distinct CDR3 sequences, with more than 25% seen just once and around 14% held by the top ten. In this sample, this clonotype turned up many times. The TCR sequence derives from a human donor in good health (CMV status not recorded). Some clones in this sample may be carry-over from other donors' samples. This chain links TRBV7-8 with TRBJ1-2; 7 nucleotides agree with TRBD1. The sequenced sample consisted of PBMCs. The DNA of the CDR3 is TGTGCCAGCAGCTTAGATCCAGGGACAGCTAACTATGGCTACACCTTC. It specifies CASSLDPGTANYGYTF.